The clone carrying this T cell receptor beta chain occurred many times. Germline lookup yields CDR1 SGHNT and CDR2 YYREEE (reference sequence). This CDR3 is built from 15 residues. V dropped 0 bases and J dropped 2; count of bases not matched to a gene: 3. The sample comes from a study of T cells in Graves' hyperthyroidism and ophthalmopathy. There were TCR beta CDR3 regions amplified from RNA transcripts. Carried out on the TCR CDR3, a first-round RT-PCR used the HTBI primer set. TCRdb passed the multiplex PCR reads through MiXCR, listing each CDR3 protein once. In the table there are around 610,000 distinct CDR3 sequences, approximately 15% of which are singletons.

The gene calls are TRBV5-4 and TRBJ2-3, with TRBD1 identical over 7 bases. This receptor was taken from a woman in her thirties or forties with Graves' ophthalmopathy. Sequencing used blood. CDR3: CASSLGQGNTDTQYF. In nucleotides, the CDR3 is TGTGCCAGCAGCTTGGGACAGGGCAACACAGATACGCAGTATTTT.